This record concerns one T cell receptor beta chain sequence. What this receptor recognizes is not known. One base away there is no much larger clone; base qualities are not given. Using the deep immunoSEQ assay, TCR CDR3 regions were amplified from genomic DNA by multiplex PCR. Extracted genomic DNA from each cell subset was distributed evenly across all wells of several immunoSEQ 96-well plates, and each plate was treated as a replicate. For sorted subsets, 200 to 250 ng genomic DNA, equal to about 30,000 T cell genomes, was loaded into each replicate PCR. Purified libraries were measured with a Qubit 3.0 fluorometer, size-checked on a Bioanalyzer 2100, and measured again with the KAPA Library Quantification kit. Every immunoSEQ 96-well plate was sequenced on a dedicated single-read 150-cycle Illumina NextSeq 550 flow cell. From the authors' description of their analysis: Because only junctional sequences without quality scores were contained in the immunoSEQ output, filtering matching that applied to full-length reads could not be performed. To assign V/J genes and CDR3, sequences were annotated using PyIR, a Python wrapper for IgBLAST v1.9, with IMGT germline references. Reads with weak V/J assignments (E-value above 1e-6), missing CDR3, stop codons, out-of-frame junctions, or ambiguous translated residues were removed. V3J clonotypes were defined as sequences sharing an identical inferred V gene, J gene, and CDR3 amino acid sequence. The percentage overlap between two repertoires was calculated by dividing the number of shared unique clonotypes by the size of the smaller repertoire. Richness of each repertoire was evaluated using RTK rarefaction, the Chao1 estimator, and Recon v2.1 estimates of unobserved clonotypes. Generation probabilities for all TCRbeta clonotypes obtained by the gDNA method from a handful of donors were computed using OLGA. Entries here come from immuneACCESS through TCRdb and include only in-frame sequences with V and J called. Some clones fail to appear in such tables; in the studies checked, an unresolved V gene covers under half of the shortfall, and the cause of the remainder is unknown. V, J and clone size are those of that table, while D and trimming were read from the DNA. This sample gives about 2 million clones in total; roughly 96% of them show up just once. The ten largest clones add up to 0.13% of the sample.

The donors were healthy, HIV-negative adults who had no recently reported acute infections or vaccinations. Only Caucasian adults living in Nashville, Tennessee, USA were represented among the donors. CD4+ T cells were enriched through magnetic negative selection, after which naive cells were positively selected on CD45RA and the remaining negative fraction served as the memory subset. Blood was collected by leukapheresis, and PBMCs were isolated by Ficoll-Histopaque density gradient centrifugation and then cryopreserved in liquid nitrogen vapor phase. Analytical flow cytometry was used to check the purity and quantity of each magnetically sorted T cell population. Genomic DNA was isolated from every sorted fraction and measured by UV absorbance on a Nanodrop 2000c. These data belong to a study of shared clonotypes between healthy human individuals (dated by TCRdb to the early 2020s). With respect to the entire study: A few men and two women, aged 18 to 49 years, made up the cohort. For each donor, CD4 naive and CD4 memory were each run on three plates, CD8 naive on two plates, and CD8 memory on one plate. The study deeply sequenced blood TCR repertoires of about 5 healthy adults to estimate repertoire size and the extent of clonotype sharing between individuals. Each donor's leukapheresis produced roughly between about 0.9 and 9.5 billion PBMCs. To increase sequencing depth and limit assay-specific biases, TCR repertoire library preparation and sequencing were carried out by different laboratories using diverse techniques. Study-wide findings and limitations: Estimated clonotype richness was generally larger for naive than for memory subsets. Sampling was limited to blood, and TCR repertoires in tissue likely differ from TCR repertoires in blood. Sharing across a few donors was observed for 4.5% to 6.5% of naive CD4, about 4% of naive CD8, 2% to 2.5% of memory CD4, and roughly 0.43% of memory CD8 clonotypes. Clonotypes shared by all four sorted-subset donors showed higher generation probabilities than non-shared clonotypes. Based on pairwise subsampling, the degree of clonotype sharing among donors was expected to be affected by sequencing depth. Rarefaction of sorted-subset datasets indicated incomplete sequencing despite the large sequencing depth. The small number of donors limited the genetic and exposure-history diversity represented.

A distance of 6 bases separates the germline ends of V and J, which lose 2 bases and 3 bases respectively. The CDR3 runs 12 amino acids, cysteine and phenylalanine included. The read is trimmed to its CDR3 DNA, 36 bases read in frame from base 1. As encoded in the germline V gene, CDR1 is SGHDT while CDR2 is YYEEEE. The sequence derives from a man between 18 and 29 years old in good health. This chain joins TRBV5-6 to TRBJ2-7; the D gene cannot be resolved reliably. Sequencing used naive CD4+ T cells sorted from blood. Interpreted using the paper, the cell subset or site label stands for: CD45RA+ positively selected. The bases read TGTGCCAGCAGCTTTGGTTTCTACGAGCAGTACTTC. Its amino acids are CASSFGFYEQYF.